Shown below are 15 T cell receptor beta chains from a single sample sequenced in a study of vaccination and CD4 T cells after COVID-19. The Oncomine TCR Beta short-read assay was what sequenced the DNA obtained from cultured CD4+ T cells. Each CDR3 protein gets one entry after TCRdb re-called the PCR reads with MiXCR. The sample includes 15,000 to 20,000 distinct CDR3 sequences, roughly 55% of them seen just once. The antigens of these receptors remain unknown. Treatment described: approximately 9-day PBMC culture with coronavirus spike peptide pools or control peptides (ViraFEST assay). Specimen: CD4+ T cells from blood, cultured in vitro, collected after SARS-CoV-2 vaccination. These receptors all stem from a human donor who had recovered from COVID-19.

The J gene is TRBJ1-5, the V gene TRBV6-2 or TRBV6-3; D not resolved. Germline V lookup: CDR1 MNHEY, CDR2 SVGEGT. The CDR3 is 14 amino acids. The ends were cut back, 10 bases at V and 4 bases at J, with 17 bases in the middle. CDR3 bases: TGTGCCACCTGTAGCCGAGTCCAGAATCAGCCCCAGCATTTT. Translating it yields CATCSRVQNQPQHF.

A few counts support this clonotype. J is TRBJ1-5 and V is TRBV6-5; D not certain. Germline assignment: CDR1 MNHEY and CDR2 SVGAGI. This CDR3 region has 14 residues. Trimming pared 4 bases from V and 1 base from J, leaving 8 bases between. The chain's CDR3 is CASSSGKSNQPQHF. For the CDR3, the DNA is TGTGCCAGCAGTTCGGGCAAGAGCAATCAGCCCCAGCATTTT.

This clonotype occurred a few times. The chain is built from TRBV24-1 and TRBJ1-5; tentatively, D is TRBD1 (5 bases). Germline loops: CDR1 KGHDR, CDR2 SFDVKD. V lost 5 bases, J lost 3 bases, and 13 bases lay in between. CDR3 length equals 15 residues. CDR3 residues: CATSAAEGDNQPQHF. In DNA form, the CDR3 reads TGTGCCACCAGTGCCGCGGAAGGGGACAATCAGCCCCAGCATTTT.

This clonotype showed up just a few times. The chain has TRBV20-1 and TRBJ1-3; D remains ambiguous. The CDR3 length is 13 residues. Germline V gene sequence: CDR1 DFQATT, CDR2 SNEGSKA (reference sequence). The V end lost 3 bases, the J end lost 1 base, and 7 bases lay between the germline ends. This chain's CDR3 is CSASDESGNTIYF. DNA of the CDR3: TGCAGTGCTAGTGATGAGTCTGGAAACACCATATATTTT.

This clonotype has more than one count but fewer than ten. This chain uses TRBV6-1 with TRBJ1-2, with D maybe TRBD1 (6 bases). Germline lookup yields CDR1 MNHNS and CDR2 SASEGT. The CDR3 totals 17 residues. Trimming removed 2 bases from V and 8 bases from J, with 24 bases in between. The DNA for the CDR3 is TGTGCCAGCAGTGAAACCTTATATAGGACAGCCCCCAACGGCTACACCTTC. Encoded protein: CASSETLYRTAPNGYTF.

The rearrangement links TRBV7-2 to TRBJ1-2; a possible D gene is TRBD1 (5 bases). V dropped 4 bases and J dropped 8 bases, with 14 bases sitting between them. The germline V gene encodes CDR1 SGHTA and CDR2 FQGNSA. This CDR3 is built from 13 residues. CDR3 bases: TGTGCCAGCAGCTCCGGGACCCAAGGGGGCTACACCTTC. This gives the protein CASSSGTQGGYTF. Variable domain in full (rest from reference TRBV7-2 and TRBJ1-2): GAGVSQSPSNKVTEKGKDVELRCDPISGHTALYWYRQSLGQGLEFLIYFQGNSAPDKSGLPSDRFSAERTGGSVSTLTIQRTQQEDSAVYLCASSSGTQGGYTFGSGTRLTVV.

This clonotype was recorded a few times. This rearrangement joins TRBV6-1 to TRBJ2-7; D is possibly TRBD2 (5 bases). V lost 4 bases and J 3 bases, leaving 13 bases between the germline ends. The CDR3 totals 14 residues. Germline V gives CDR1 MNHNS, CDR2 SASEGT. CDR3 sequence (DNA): TGTGCCAGCAGTGGACGACTAAGTATCTACGAGCAGTACTTC. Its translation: CASSGRLSIYEQYF.

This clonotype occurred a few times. The CDR3 DNA reads as TGTGCCAGCAGTTTAAGTCGTGCCACTGAAGCTTTCTTT. Its protein is CASSLSRATEAFF. The rearrangement joins TRBV12-3 or TRBV12-4 to TRBJ1-1, with unresolved D. The CDR3 loop spans 13 amino acids. Trimming stripped 2 bases from V and 4 bases from J, with 8 bases between.

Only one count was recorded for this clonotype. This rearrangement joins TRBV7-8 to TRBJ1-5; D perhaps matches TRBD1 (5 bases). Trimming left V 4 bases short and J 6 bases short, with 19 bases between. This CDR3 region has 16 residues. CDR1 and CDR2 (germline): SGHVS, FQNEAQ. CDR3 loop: CASSSMGTPGGQPQHF. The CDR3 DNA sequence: TGTGCCAGCAGCTCCATGGGCACCCCCGGGGGTCAGCCCCAGCATTTT.

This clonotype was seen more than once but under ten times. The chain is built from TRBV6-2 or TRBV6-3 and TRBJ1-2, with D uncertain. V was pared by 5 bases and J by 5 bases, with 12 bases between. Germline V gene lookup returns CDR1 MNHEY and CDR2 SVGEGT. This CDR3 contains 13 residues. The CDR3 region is CASSTLQIYGYTF. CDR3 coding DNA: TGTGCCAGCAGTACCCTACAGATATATGGCTACACCTTC.

Here the CDR3 reads CASSLGPNQPQHF. CDR3 in DNA: TGTGCCAGCAGTTTGGGACCTAATCAGCCCCAGCATTTT. The rearrangement uses TRBV12-3 or TRBV12-4 and TRBJ1-5, with D possibly TRBD1 on 5 matching bases. The CDR3 has 13 residues. Trimming removed 3 bases from V and 4 bases from J, with 7 bases in between.

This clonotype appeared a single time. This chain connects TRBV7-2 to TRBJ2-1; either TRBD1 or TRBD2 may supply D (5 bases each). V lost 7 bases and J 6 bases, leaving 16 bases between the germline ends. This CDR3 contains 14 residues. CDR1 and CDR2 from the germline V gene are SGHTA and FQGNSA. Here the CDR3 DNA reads TGTGCCAGCAACCCGGGACGAGCTTCCAATGAGCAGTTCTTC. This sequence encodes CASNPGRASNEQFF.

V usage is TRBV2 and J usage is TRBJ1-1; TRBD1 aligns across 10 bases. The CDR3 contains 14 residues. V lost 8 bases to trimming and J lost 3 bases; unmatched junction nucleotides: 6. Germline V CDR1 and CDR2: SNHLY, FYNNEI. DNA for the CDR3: TGTGCCAGCGGCCAGGACAGGGGGTACACTGAAGCTTTCTTT. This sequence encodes CASGQDRGYTEAFF.

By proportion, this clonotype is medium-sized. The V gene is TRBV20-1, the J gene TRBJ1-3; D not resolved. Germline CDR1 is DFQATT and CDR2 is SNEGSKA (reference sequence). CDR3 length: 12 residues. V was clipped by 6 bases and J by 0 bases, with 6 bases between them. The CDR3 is CSAQPSGNTIYF. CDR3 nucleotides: TGCAGTGCGCAACCCTCTGGAAACACCATATATTTT.

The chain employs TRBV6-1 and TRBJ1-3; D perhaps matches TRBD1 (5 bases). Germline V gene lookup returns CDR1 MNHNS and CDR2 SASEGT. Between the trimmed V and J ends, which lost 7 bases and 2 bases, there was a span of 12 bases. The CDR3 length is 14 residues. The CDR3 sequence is CASTGTHAGNTIYF. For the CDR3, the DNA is TGTGCCAGCACCGGGACGCACGCTGGAAACACCATATATTTT.